This T cell receptor beta chain was obtained from a study of response to subunit inactivated influenza vaccine. A word on this clonotype: Its antigen is undetermined.

Study findings and constraints: Authors proposed each seasonal influenza vaccination draws in few new T cells.

TCRdb re-analysed the RT-PCR reads in MiXCR, keeping a single row per CDR3 protein. The sample holds a few hundred thousand distinct CDR3 sequences, about 14% seen once. The V segment lost 5 bases and the J segment 3 bases; nucleotides outside the gene matches: 3. Germline CDR1 SGHTA, CDR2 FQGNSA. CDR3 length: 13 amino acids. The rearrangement links TRBV7-2 to TRBJ1-1; 7 bases line up with TRBD1. The receptor was isolated from a man aged 50-59 years who received an inactivated influenza vaccine. The sample was PBMCs from blood, taken roughly 13 days after vaccination. The CDR3 bases are TGTGCCAGCAGCCCCCAGGGGGACACTGAAGCTTTCTTT. Translating it yields CASSPQGDTEAFF.